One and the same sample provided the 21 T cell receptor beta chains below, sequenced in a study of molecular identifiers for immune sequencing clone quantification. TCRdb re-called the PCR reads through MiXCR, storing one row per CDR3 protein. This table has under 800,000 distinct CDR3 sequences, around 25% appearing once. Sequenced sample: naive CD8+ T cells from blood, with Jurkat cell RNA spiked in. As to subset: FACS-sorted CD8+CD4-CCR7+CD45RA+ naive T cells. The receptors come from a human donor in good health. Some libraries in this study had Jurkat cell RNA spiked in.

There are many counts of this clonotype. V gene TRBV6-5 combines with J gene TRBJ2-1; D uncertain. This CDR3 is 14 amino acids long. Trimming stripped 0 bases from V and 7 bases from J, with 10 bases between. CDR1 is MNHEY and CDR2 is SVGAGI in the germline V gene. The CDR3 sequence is CASSYSMSWNEQFF. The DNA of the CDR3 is TGTGCCAGCAGTTACTCGATGTCTTGGAATGAGCAGTTCTTC.

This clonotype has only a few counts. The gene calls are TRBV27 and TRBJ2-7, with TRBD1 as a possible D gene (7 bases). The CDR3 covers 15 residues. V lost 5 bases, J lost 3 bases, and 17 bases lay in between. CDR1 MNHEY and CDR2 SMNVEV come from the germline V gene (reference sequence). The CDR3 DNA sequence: TGTGCCAGCAGTCTAGCGACAGGGCAGGACTACGAGCAGTACTTC. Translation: CASSLATGQDYEQYF.

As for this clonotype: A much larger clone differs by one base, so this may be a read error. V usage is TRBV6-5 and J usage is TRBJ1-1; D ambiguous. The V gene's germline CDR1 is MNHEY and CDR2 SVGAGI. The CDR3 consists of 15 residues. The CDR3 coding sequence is TGTACCAGCAGTTACTCGGTAGCCATGAACACTGAAGCTTTCTTT. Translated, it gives CTSSYSVAMNTEAFF.

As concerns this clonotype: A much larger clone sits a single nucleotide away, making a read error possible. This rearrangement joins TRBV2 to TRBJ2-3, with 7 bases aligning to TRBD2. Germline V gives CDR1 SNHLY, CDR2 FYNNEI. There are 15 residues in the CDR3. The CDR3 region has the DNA TGTGCCAGCAGTCCTACGAGCGGGGCGAGAGATGCGCAGTATTTT. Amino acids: CASSPTSGARDAQYF.

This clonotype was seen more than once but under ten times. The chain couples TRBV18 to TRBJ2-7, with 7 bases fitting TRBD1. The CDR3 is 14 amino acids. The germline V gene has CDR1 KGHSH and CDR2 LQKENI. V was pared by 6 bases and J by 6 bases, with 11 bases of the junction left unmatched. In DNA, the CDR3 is TGTGCCAGCTCGATAGAGACAGGGTCGGCCGAGCAGTACTTC. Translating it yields CASSIETGSAEQYF.

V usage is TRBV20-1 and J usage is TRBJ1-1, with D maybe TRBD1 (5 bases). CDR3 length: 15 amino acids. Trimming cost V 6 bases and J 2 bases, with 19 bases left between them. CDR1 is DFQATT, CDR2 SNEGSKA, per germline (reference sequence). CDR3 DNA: TGCAGTGCCATAGGGGCCCTAGGAGAAAACACTGAAGCTTTCTTT. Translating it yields CSAIGALGENTEAFF.

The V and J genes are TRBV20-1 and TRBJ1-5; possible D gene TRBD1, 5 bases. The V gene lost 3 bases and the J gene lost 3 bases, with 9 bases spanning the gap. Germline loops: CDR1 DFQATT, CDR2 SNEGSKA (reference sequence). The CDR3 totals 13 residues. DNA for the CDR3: TGCAGTGCTAGCAGGGCATCCAATCAGCCCCAGCATTTT. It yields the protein CSASRASNQPQHF.

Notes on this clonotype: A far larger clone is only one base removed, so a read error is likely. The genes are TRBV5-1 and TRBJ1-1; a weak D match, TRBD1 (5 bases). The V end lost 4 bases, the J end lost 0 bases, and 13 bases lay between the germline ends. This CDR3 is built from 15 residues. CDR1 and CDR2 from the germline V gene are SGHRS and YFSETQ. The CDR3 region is CASSPWTRMNTEAFF. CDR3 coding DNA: TGCGCCAGCAGCCCCTGGACAAGGATGAACACTGAAGCTTTCTTT. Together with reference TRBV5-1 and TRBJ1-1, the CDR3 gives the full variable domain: KAGVTQTPRYLIKTRGQQVTLSCSPISGHRSVSWYQQTPGQGLQFLFEYFSETQRNKGNFPGRFSGRQFSNSRSEMNVSTLELGDSALYLCASSPWTRMNTEAFFGQGTRLTVV.

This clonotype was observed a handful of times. CDR3 sequence (DNA): TGTGCCAGCAGCGCCTGGCACGCTGTTACAGATACGCAGTATTTT. Protein: CASSAWHAVTDTQYF. The gene calls are TRBV7-2 and TRBJ2-3; D unresolved. The germline V gene encodes CDR1 SGHTA and CDR2 FQGNSA. Trimming took off 5 bases at V and 3 bases at J, with 15 bases between the two ends. The length of the CDR3 is 15 residues.

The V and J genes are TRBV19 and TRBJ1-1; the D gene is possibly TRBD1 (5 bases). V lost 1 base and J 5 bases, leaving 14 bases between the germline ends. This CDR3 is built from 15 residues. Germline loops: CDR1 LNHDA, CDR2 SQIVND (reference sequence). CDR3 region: CASSIGDRALTEAFF. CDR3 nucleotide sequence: TGTGCCAGTAGTATAGGGGACCGAGCATTGACTGAAGCTTTCTTT.

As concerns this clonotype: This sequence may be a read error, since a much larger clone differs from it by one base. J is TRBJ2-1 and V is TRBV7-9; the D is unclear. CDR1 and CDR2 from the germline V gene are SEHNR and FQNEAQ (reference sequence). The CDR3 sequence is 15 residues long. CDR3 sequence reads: CAGSLAESSYNEQFF. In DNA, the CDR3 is TGTGCCGGCAGCTTAGCCGAGAGCTCCTACAATGAGCAGTTCTTC.

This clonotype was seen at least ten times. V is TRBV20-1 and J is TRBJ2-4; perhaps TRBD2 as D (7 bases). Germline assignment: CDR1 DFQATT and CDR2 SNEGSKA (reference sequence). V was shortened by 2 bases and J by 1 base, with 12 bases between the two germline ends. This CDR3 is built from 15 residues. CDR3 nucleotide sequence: TGCAGTGCTAGATCGGGGGGCATGGCCAAAAACATTCAGTACTTC. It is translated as CSARSGGMAKNIQYF.

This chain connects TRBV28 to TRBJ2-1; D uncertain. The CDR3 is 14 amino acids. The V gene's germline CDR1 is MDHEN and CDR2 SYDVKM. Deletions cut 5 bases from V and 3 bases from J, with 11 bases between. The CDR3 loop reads CASSPGPDYNEQFF. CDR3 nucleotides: TGTGCCAGCAGTCCCGGACCGGACTACAATGAGCAGTTCTTC.

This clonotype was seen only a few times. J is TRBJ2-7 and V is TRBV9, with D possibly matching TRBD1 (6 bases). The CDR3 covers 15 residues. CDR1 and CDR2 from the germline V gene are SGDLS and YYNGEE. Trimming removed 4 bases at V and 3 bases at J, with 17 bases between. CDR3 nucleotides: TGTGCCAGCAGCCCACGAGGGCAGGGGAGCTACGAGCAGTACTTC. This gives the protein CASSPRGQGSYEQYF.

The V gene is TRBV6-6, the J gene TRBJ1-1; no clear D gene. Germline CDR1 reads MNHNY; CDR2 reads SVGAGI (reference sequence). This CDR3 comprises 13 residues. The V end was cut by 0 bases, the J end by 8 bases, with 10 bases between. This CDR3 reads CASSYSTGVEAFF. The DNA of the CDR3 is TGTGCCAGCAGTTACTCGACTGGGGTAGAAGCTTTCTTT.

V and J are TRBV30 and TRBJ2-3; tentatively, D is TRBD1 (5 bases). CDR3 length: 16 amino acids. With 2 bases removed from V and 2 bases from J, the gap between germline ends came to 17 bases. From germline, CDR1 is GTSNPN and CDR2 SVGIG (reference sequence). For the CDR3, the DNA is TGTGCCTGGAGTCCACTCGGGCAGGGAACCACAGATACGCAGTATTTT. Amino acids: CAWSPLGQGTTDTQYF.

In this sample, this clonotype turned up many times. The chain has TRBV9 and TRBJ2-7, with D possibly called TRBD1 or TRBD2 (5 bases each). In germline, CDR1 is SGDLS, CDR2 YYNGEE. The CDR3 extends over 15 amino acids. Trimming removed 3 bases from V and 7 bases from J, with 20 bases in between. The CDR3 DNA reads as TGTGCCAGCAGCGCCGAGGACGGGACCCTACGGGAGCAGTACTTC. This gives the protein CASSAEDGTLREQYF.

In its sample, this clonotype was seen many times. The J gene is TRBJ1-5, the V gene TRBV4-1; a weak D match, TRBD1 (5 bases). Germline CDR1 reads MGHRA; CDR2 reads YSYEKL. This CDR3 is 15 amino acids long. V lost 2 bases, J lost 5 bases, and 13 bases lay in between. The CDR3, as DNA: TGCGCCAGCAGCCAATGGTCCGGGGGTGATCAGCCCCAGCATTTT. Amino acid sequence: CASSQWSGGDQPQHF.

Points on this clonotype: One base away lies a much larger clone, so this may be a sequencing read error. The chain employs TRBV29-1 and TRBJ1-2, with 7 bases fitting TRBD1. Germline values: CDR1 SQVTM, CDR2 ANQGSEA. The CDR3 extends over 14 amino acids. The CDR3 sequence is CSVVGRDSRYSYTF. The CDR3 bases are TGCAGCGTTGTAGGTCGGGACAGCCGCTATAGCTACACCTTC.

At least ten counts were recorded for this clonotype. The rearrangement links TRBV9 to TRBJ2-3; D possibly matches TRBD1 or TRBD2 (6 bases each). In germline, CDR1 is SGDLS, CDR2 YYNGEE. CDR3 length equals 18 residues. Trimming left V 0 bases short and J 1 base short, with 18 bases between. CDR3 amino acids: CASSVATVGGAGTDTQYF. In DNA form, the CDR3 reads TGTGCCAGCAGCGTAGCTACGGTGGGGGGCGCTGGCACAGATACGCAGTATTTT.

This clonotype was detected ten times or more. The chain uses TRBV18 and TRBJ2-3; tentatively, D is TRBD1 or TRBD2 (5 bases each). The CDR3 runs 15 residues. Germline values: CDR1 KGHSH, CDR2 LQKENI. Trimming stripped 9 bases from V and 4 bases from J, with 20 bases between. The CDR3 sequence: CASPAGAGQPDTQYF. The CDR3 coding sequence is TGTGCCAGTCCCGCGGGTGCAGGGCAGCCAGATACGCAGTATTTT.